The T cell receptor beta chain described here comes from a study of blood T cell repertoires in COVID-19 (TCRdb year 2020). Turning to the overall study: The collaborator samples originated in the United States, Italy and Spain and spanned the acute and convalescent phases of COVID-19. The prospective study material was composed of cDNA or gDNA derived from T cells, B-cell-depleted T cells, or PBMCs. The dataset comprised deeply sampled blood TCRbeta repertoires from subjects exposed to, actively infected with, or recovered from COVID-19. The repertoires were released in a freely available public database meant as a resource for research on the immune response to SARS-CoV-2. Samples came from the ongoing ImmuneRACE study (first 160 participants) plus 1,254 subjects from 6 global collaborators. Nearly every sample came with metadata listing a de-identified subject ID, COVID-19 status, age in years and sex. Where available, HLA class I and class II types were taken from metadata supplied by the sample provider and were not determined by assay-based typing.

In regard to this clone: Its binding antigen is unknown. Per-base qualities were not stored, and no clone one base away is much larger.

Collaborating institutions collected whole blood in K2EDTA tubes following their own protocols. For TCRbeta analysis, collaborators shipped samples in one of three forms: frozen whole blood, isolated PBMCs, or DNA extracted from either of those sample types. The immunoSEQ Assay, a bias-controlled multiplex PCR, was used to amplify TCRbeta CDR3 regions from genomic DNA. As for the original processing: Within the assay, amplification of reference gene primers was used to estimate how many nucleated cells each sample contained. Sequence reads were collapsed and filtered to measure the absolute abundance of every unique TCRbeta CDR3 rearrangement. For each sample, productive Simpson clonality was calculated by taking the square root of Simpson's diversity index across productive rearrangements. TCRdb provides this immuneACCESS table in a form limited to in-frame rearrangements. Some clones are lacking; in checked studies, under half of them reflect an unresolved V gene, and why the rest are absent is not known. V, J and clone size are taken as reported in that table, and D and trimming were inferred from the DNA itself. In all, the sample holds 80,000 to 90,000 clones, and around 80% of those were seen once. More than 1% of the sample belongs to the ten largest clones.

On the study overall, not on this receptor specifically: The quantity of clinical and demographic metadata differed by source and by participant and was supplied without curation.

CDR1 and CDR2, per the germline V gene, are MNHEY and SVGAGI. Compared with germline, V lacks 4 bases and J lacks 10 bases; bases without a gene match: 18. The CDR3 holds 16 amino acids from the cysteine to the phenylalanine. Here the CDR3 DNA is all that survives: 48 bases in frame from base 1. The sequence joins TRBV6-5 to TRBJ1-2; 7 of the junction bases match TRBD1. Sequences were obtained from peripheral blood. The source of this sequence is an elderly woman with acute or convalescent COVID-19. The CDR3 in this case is CASSLSRLRQGNVYTF. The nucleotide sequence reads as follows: TGTGCCAGCAGTTTATCACGTCTCCGACAGGGTAACGTCTACACCTTC.